Below, 28 T cell receptor beta chains from the same sample are listed, as sequenced in a study of T cell responses to AZD1222 COVID-19 vaccine (dated by TCRdb to about 2021). The label giving this sample's time point can be read as: about 28 days (+/-7) after the second vaccine dose. Receptor amplification or capture employed the immunoSEQ multiplex PCR assay. TCRdb's version of the immuneACCESS table is confined to in-frame rearrangements and falls short of the full clone set. An unresolved V gene accounts for under half of the shortfall where checked; the remainder is of unknown origin. This sample is represented by some 130,000 clones; roughly 91% of them were singletons. The top ten clones comprise 6.5% to 8% of the sample. The starting material was peripheral blood, obtained 28 days after the second AZD1222 dose. The source is an adult who received the AZD1222 COVID-19 vaccine.

This chain joins TRBV27 and TRBJ1-1; TRBD1 matches 7 bases. There are 15 residues in the CDR3. Looked up from germline, CDR1 is MNHEY and CDR2 is SMNVEV (reference sequence). Trimming cost V 3 bases and J 4 bases; bases outside gene matches: 8. The CDR3 coding sequence is TGTGCCAGCAGTTTGGGGCCAGGGGGGCTCACTGAAGCTTTCTTT. Translating gives CASSLGPGGLTEAFF.

The chain links TRBV29-1 to TRBJ2-3; 9 bases are a match to TRBD1. The CDR3 consists of 15 residues. V was pared by 4 bases and J by 5 bases, with 10 bases of the junction left unmatched. Germline-derived CDR1 and CDR2 are SQVTM and ANQGSEA. In nucleotides, the CDR3 is TGCAGCGTTGGAGGGACGACAGGGGGAGGAGATACGCAGTATTTT. As protein: CSVGGTTGGGDTQYF.

The chain employs TRBV30 and TRBJ1-1; weak D call: TRBD1 (5 bases). The V and J ends lost 4 bases and 4 bases respectively, with 22 bases between them. This CDR3 has 16 amino acids. The germline gives CDR1 GTSNPN, CDR2 SVGIG (reference sequence). CDR3 sequence reads: CAWKGRPAWGPTEAFF. The CDR3 region has the DNA TGTGCCTGGAAGGGTCGGCCAGCGTGGGGCCCCACTGAAGCTTTCTTT.

The chain links TRBV28 to TRBJ1-6; D is unresolved. Germline V lookup: CDR1 MDHEN, CDR2 SYDVKM. The V and J ends lost 7 bases and 7 bases respectively, with 5 bases between them. CDR3 length equals 11 residues. CDR3 DNA: TGTGCCAGCAAACTCAATTCACCCCTCCACTTT. It encodes CASKLNSPLHF.

This sequence joins TRBV10-3 and TRBJ1-5; D might be TRBD1 (5 bases). V gave up 4 bases and J gave up 7 bases, with 14 bases separating them. Per germline, CDR1 ENHRY and CDR2 SYGVKD. The CDR3 contains 14 residues. CDR3 amino acids: CAISATGDGQPQHF. In DNA, the CDR3 is TGTGCCATCAGTGCGACGGGGGACGGGCAGCCCCAGCATTTT.

The J gene is TRBJ1-6, the V gene TRBV6-5; the D is unclear. Germline V gives CDR1 MNHEY, CDR2 SVGAGI. The CDR3 is 15 residues long. Deletions cut 7 bases from V and 10 bases from J, with 20 bases between. The CDR3 nucleotides are TGTGCCAGCACTTCCCAGTCGGGATCGGGATCACCCCTCCACTTT. Its protein is CASTSQSGSGSPLHF.

The V and J genes are TRBV9 and TRBJ1-1; 8 bases map to TRBD1. CDR3 length: 14 amino acids. Germline CDR1 and CDR2: SGDLS and YYNGEE. Germline trimming cut 3 bases from V and 2 bases from J; bases unmatched to any gene: 3. The CDR3 protein is CASSATGVNTEAFF. In DNA, the CDR3 is TGTGCCAGCAGCGCGACAGGGGTTAACACTGAAGCTTTCTTT.

The rearrangement links TRBV7-8 to TRBJ1-6, with D maybe TRBD1 (5 bases). The germline V gene has CDR1 SGHVS and CDR2 FQNEAQ. CDR3 length: 17 amino acids. Trimming stripped 4 bases from V and 2 bases from J, with 15 bases between. Here the CDR3 DNA reads TGTGCCAGCAGCTCCCGGGGCGCTGGACCCTATAATTCACCCCTCCACTTT. Encoded protein: CASSSRGAGPYNSPLHF.

The chain recombines TRBV29-1 with TRBJ1-1; TRBD1 aligns across 9 bases. J lost 6 bases, V lost 6 bases, and 2 bases had no gene match. Per germline, CDR1 SQVTM and CDR2 ANQGSEA. CDR3 length equals 11 residues. CDR3 coding DNA: TGCAGCGTGGACAGGGGCGCTGAAGCTTTCTTT. Translating it yields CSVDRGAEAFF. Full variable domain (outside the CDR3, taken from reference TRBV29-1 and TRBJ1-1): SAVISQKPSRDICQRGTSLTIQCQVDSQVTMMFWYRQQPGQSLTLIATANQGSEATYESGFVIDKFPISRPNLTFSTLTVSNMSPEDSSIYLCSVDRGAEAFFGQGTRLTVV.

The chain links TRBV6-6 to TRBJ2-1; D may correspond to TRBD1 or TRBD2 (5 bases each). Germline V CDR1 and CDR2: MNHNY, SVGAGI (reference sequence). CDR3 length: 14 amino acids. V lost 10 bases to trimming and J lost 0 bases, with 13 bases between them. CDR3 loop: CATAGTLSYNEQFF. The CDR3 nucleotides read TGTGCCACCGCCGGGACCCTCTCCTACAATGAGCAGTTCTTC.

The genes are TRBV3-1 (or the pseudogene TRBV3-2) and TRBJ1-3; a possible D gene is TRBD1 (6 bases). V was cut by 4 bases and J by 4 bases, with 14 bases left in between. The CDR3 covers 15 residues. The germline gives CDR1 LGHDT, CDR2 YNNKEL (reference sequence). For the CDR3, the DNA is TGTGCCAGCAGCCCGTCTTGGGGGGCCGGAAACACCATATATTTT. As protein: CASSPSWGAGNTIYF.

The chain joins TRBV13 to TRBJ2-2; D uncertain. Germline loops: CDR1 PRHDT, CDR2 FYEKMQ (reference sequence). The ends were cut back, 2 bases at V and 6 bases at J, with 7 bases in the middle. The CDR3 has 13 residues. CDR3 amino acids: CASSLRVSGELFF. CDR3 coding DNA: TGTGCCAGCAGCTTACGGGTGTCCGGGGAGCTGTTTTTT.

The rearrangement uses TRBV5-1 and TRBJ1-1; D unresolved. The CDR3 has 13 residues. Per germline, CDR1 SGHRS and CDR2 YFSETQ. Trimming took off 2 bases at V and 2 bases at J, with 7 bases between the two ends. The CDR3 reads CASSFASNTEAFF. The CDR3, as DNA: TGCGCCAGCAGCTTTGCCTCCAACACTGAAGCTTTCTTT. Variable domain in full (rest from reference TRBV5-1 and TRBJ1-1): KAGVTQTPRYLIKTRGQQVTLSCSPISGHRSVSWYQQTPGQGLQFLFEYFSETQRNKGNFPGRFSGRQFSNSRSEMNVSTLELGDSALYLCASSFASNTEAFFGQGTRLTVV.

The chain employs TRBV9 and TRBJ1-6; 7 bases agree with TRBD1. V dropped 1 base and J dropped 5; count of bases not matched to a gene: 12. This CDR3 has 18 amino acids. Germline V gene lookup returns CDR1 SGDLS and CDR2 YYNGEE. CDR3 protein: CASSVIYTGDRHNSPLHF. CDR3 DNA sequence: TGTGCCAGCAGCGTAATTTACACGGGGGACAGACATAATTCACCCCTCCACTTT.

The CDR3 protein is CARGRTDTQYF. The DNA for the CDR3 is TGTGCCAGGGGTAGAACAGATACGCAGTATTTT. The genes are TRBV2 and TRBJ2-3; D gene ambiguous. The CDR3 has 11 residues. The germline V gene has CDR1 SNHLY and CDR2 FYNNEI. The V end was cut by 9 bases, the J end by 3 bases, with 7 bases between.

As concerns this clone: Other DNA sequences from this sample encode an identical CDR3 as well. The CDR3 protein is CASSPLDGNYEQYF. The DNA of the CDR3 is TGTGCCAGCTCACCCCTCGACGGCAACTACGAGCAGTACTTC. The J gene is TRBJ2-7, the V gene TRBV18; no reliable D call. The CDR3 totals 14 residues. In germline, CDR1 is KGHSH, CDR2 LQKENI. V was trimmed by 3 bases and J by 3 bases, leaving 12 bases between them.

This chain links TRBV7-9 with TRBJ2-6, with D perhaps TRBD1 or TRBD2 (6 bases each). Germline V gives CDR1 SEHNR, CDR2 FQNEAQ (reference sequence). V was pared by 6 bases and J by 2 bases, with 20 bases between. The CDR3 extends over 18 amino acids. Here the CDR3 DNA reads TGTGCCAGCAGACCCCGTAATCGGGGGCGGCCTGGGGCCAACGTCCTGACTTTC. This translates into CASRPRNRGRPGANVLTF. The full variable domain, its missing parts supplied by reference TRBV7-9 and TRBJ2-6, is DTGVSQNPRHKITKRGQNVTFRCDPISEHNRLYWYRQTLGQGPEFLTYFQNEAQLEKSRLLSDRFSAERPKGSFSTLEIQRTEQGDSAMYLCASRPRNRGRPGANVLTFGAGSRLTVL.

This chain joins TRBV5-3 and TRBJ2-7; TRBD1 aligns across 8 bases. TRBV5-3 is designated an ORF whose function remains uncertain. With 5 bases clipped from V and 9 bases from J, the junction kept 19 bases outside the gene matches. CDR3 length: 16 amino acids. The CDR3 is CARRRLRTGLSWGQYF. As DNA, the CDR3 is TGTGCCAGAAGGAGATTGAGGACAGGGTTGAGCTGGGGGCAGTACTTC.

V gene TRBV5-6 combines with J gene TRBJ1-4; D is unclear. The V end lost 0 bases, the J end lost 7 bases, and 4 bases lay between the germline ends. CDR1 and CDR2 (germline): SGHDT, YYEEEE. The CDR3 covers 12 residues. The CDR3 loop reads CASSLVGEKLFF. CDR3 in DNA: TGTGCCAGCAGCTTGGTCGGTGAAAAACTGTTTTTT.

This chain joins TRBV9 and TRBJ1-1; D is uncertain. Germline V gives CDR1 SGDLS, CDR2 YYNGEE. The CDR3 spans 16 residues. The V end lost 6 bases, the J end lost 4 bases, and 22 bases lay between the germline ends. Here the CDR3 DNA reads TGTGCCAGCACCAAAGGTCGGGGTATGACGTCCACTGAAGCTTTCTTT. Translating it yields CASTKGRGMTSTEAFF.

V and J are TRBV4-1 and TRBJ2-5; D gene ambiguous. CDR3 length equals 13 residues. Germline loops: CDR1 MGHRA, CDR2 YSYEKL. V lost 4 bases, J lost 3 bases, and 9 bases lay in between. The CDR3 region is CASSRAVEETQYF. The CDR3 coding sequence is TGCGCCAGCAGCCGGGCCGTAGAAGAGACCCAGTACTTC.

The chain is built from TRBV27 and TRBJ1-6; TRBD1 is a possible D gene (6 bases). This CDR3 is 14 amino acids long. From germline, CDR1 is MNHEY and CDR2 SMNVEV (reference sequence). V lost 4 bases and J lost 7, with 11 bases in between. The CDR3: CASSYLGGNSPLHF. The CDR3 DNA follows: TGTGCCAGCAGTTATTTAGGGGGGAATTCACCCCTCCACTTT.

CDR3 sequence (DNA): TGTGCCAGCAGTGAAGGTCTGTGGGATAACACTGAAGCTTTCTTT. It translates to CASSEGLWDNTEAFF. The chain is built from TRBV6-1 and TRBJ1-1; no firm D call. The germline V gene has CDR1 MNHNS and CDR2 SASEGT. V was pared by 1 base and J by 2 bases, with 11 bases between. The CDR3 runs to 15 residues.

The chain uses TRBV7-2 and TRBJ2-5, with 8 bases identical to TRBD2. The CDR3 is 14 residues long. Losses at the gene ends were 5 bases for V and 2 bases for J; bases not matched to a gene: 4. Per germline, CDR1 SGHTA and CDR2 FQGNSA. This chain's CDR3 is CASSQPSGQETQYF. The DNA of the CDR3 is TGTGCCAGCAGCCAACCTAGCGGGCAAGAGACCCAGTACTTC.

The rearrangement uses TRBV5-1 and TRBJ1-6; 9 bases are a match to TRBD1. The CDR3 extends over 20 amino acids. Germline CDR1 and CDR2: SGHRS and YFSETQ. Trimming removed 1 base from V and 7 bases from J; junction bases left unmatched: 18. CDR3 loop: CASSLSLRLTGGRENSPLHF. CDR3 bases: TGCGCCAGCAGCTTGTCTCTTCGTTTGACAGGGGGTAGAGAAAATTCACCCCTCCACTTT. Looking up the rest from reference TRBV5-1 and TRBJ1-6 gives the full variable domain: KAGVTQTPRYLIKTRGQQVTLSCSPISGHRSVSWYQQTPGQGLQFLFEYFSETQRNKGNFPGRFSGRQFSNSRSEMNVSTLELGDSALYLCASSLSLRLTGGRENSPLHFGNGTRLTVT.

CDR3 in amino acids: CAWGRGRREQYF. In DNA form, the CDR3 reads TGTGCCTGGGGGAGGGGCCGGAGAGAGCAGTACTTC. This chain uses TRBV30 with TRBJ2-7; 7 positions agree with TRBD2. V was clipped by 5 bases and J by 7 bases; unmatched bases: 8. Germline V gene sequence: CDR1 GTSNPN, CDR2 SVGIG (reference sequence). The CDR3 length is 12 residues.

The CDR3 DNA sequence: TGTGCCAGCAGTTCATCGGGGGGGCCCGACTATGGCTACACCTTC. It translates to CASSSSGGPDYGYTF. This chain links TRBV11-3 with TRBJ1-2; tentatively, D is TRBD1 (6 bases). The CDR3 sequence is 15 residues long. The germline gives CDR1 SGHNT, CDR2 YENEEA. The V end was cut by 6 bases, the J end by 3 bases, with 17 bases between.

The chain links TRBV14 to TRBJ2-7; D is unclear. V lost 0 bases and J lost 2, with 11 bases in between. There are 15 residues in the CDR3. Looked up from germline, CDR1 is SGHDN and CDR2 is FVKESK. The chain's CDR3 is CASSQEDVRAYEQYF. Here the CDR3 DNA reads TGTGCCAGCAGCCAAGAGGACGTCCGGGCCTACGAGCAGTACTTC.